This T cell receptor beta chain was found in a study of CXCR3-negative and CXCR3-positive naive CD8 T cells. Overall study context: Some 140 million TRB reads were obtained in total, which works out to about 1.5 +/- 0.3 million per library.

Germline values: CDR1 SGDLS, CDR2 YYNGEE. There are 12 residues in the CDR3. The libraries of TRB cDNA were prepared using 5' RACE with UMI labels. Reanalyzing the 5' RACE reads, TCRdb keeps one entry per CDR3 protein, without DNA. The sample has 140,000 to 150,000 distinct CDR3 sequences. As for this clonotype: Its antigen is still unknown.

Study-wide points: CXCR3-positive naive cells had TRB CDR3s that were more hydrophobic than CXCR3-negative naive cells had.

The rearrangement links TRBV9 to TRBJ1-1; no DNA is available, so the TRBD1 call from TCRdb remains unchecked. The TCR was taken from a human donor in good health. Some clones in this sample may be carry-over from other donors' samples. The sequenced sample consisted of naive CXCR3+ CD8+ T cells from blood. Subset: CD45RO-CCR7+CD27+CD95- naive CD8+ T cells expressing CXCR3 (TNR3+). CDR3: CASRGENTEAFF.